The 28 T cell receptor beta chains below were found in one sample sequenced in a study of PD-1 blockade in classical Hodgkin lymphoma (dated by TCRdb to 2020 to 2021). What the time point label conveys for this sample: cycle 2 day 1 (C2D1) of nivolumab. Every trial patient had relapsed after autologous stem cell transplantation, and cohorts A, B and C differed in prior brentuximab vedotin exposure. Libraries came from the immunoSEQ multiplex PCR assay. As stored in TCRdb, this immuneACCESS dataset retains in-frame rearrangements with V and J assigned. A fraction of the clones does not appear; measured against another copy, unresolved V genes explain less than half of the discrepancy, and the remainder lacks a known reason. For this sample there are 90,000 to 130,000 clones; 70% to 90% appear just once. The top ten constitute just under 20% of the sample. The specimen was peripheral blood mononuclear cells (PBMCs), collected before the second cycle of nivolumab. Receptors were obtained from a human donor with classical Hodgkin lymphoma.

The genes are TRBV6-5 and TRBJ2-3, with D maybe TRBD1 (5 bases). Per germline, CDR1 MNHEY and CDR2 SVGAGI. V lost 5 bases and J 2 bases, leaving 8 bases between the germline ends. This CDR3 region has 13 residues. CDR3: CASSQTVTDTQYF. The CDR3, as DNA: TGTGCCAGCAGTCAGACAGTCACAGATACGCAGTATTTT.

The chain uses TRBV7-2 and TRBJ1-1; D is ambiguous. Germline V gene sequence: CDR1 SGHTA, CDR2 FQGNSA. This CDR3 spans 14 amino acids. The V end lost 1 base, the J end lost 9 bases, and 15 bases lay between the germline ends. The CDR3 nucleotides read TGTGCCAGCAGCTTAGGTAACTTACCCGTACAAGCTTTCTTT. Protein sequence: CASSLGNLPVQAFF.

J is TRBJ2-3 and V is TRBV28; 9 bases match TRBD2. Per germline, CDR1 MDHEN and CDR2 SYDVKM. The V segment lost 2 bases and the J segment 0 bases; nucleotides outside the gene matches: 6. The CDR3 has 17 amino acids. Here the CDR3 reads CASSLGAGGTSTDTQYF. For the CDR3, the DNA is TGTGCCAGCAGTTTAGGGGCGGGAGGGACCAGCACAGATACGCAGTATTTT.

DNA of the CDR3: TGCAGCGTGCTCCGCGGGACATCCCCCTACGAGCAGTACTTC. It is translated as CSVLRGTSPYEQYF. This chain uses TRBV29-1 with TRBJ2-7; D may correspond to TRBD1 or TRBD2 (6 bases each). This CDR3 region has 14 residues. The V gene lost 6 bases and the J gene lost 2 bases, with 17 bases spanning the gap. Germline values: CDR1 SQVTM, CDR2 ANQGSEA.

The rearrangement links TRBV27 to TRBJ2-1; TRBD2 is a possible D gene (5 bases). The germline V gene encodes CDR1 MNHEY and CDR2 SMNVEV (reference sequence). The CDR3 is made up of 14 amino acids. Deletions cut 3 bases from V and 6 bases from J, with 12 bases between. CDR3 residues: CASSLAYGSNEQFF. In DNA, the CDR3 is TGTGCCAGCAGTTTGGCTTATGGGAGCAATGAGCAGTTCTTC.

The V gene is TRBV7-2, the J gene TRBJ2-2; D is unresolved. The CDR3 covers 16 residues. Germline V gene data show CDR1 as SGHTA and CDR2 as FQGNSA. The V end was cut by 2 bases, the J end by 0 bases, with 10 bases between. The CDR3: CASSLLSQPNTGELFF. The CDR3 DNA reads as TGTGCCAGCAGCTTACTGTCGCAGCCGAACACCGGGGAGCTGTTTTTT.

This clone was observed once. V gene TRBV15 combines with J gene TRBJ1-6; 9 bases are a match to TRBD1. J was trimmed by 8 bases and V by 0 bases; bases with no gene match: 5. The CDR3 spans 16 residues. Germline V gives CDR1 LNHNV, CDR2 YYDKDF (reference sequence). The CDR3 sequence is CATSREVQGADSPLHF. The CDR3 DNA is TGTGCCACCAGCAGAGAGGTACAGGGGGCCGATTCACCCCTCCACTTT.

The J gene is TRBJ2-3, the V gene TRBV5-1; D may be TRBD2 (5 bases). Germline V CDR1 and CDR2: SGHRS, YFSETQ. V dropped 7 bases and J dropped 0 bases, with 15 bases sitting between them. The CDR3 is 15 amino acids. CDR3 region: CASGGVASSTDTQYF. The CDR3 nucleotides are TGCGCCAGCGGTGGAGTAGCGTCTAGCACAGATACGCAGTATTTT.

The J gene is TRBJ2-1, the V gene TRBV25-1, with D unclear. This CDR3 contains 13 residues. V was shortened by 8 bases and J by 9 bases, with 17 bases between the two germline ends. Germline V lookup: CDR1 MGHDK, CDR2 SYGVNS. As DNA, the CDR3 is TGTGCCAGCGGAGTACCTTATGAAAGTGAGCAGTTCTTC. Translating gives CASGVPYESEQFF.

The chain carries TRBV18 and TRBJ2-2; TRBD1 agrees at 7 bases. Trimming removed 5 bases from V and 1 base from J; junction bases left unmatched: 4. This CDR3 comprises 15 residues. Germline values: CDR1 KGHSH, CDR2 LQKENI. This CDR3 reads CASSTTGMNTGELFF. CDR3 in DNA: TGTGCCAGCTCAACGACAGGGATGAACACCGGGGAGCTGTTTTTT. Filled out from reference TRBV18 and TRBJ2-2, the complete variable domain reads NAGVMQNPRHLVRRRGQEARLRCSPMKGHSHVYWYRQLPEEGLKFMVYLQKENIIDESGMPKERFSAEFPKEGPSILRIQQVVRGDSAAYFCASSTTGMNTGELFFGEGSRLTVL.

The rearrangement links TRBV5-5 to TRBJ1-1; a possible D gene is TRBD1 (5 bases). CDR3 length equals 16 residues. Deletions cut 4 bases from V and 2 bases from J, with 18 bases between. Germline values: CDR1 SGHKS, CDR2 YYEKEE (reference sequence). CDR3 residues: CASSRGGAGINTEAFF. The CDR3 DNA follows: TGTGCCAGCAGCCGGGGGGGTGCGGGGATCAACACTGAAGCTTTCTTT.

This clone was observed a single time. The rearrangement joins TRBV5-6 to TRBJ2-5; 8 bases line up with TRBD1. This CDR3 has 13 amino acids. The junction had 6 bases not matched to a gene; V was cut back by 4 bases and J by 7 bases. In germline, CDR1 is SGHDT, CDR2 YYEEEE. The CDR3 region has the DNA TGTGCCAGCAGCCCGGACAGGGACGGGACCCAGTACTTC. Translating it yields CASSPDRDGTQYF.

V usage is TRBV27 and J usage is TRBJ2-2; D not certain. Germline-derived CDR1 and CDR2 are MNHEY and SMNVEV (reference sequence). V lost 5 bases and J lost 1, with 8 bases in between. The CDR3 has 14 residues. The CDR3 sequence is CASSDTRNTGELFF. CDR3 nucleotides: TGTGCCAGCAGTGACACCCGGAACACCGGGGAGCTGTTTTTT.

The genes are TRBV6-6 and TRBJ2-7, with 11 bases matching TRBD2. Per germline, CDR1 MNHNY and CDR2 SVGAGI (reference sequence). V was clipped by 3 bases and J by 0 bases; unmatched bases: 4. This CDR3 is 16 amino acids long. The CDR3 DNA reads TGTGCCAGCAGTTATAGGACTAGCGGGCCCTCCTACGAGCAGTACTTC. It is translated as CASSYRTSGPSYEQYF.

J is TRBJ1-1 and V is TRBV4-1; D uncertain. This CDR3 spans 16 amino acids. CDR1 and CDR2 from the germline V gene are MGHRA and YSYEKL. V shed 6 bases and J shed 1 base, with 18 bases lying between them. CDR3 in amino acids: CASSNLGNSPNTEAFF. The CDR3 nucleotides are TGCGCCAGCAGTAATCTTGGGAATTCACCGAACACTGAAGCTTTCTTT.

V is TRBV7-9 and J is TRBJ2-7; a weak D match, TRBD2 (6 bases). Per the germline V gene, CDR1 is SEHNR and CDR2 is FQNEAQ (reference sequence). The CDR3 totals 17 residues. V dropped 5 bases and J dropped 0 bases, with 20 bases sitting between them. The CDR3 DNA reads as TGTGCCAGCAGCGTAGAGTACGGGACTCTAAGCTCCTACGAGCAGTACTTC. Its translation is CASSVEYGTLSSYEQYF.

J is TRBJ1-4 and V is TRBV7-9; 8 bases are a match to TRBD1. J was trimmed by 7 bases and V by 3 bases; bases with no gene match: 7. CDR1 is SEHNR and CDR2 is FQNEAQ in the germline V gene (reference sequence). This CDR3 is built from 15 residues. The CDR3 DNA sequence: TGTGCCAGCAGCTTTCGACAGGGGCAAGGTGAAAAACTGTTTTTT. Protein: CASSFRQGQGEKLFF.

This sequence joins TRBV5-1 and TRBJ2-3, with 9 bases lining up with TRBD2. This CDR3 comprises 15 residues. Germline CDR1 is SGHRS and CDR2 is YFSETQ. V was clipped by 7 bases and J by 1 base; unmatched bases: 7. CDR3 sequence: CASRDSGRGTDTQYF. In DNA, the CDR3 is TGCGCCAGCCGGGATAGCGGGAGAGGCACAGATACGCAGTATTTT.

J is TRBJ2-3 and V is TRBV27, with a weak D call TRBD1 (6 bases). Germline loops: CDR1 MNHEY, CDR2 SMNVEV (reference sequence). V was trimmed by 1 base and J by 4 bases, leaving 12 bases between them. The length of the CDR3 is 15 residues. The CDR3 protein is CASSLFAGEADTQYF. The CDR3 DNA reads TGTGCCAGCAGTTTATTCGCAGGGGAAGCAGATACGCAGTATTTT.

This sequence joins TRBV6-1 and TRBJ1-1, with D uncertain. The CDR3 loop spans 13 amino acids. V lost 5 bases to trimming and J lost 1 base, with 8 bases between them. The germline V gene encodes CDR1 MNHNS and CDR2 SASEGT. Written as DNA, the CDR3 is TGTGCCAGCAGTTTGAAGCCGAACACTGAAGCTTTCTTT. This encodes CASSLKPNTEAFF.

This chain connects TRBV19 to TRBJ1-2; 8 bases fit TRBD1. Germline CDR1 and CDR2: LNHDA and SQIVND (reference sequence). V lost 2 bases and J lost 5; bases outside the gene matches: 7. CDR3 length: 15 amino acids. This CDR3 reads CASSIQAGGRYGYTF. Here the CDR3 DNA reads TGTGCCAGTAGTATACAGGCAGGGGGCCGGTATGGCTACACCTTC.

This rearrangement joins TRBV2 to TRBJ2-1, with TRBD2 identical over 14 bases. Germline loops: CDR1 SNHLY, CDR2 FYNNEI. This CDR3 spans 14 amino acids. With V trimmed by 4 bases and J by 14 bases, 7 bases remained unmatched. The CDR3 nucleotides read TGTGCCAGCAGTGCGGGACTAGCGGGAGAGAGTGAGTTCTTC. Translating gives CASSAGLAGESEFF.

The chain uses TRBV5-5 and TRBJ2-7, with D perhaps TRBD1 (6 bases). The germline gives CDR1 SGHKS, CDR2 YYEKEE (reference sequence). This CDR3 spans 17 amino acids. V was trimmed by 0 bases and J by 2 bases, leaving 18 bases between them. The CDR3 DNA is TGTGCCAGCAGCTTGGCTGAGGGGACACCTAAAACCTACGAGCAGTACTTC. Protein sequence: CASSLAEGTPKTYEQYF.

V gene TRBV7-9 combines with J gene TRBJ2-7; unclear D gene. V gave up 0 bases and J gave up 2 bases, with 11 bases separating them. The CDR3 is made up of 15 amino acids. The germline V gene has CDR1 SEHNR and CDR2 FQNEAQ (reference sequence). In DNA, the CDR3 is TGTGCCAGCAGCTTAGCCGCGTCTATCCCCTACGAGCAGTACTTC. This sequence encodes CASSLAASIPYEQYF.

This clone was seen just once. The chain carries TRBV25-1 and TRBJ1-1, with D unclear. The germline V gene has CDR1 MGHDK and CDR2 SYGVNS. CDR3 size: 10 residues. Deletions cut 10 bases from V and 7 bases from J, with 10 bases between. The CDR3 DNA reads TGTGCCAACAAGCGCAGTGAAGCTTTCTTT. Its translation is CANKRSEAFF. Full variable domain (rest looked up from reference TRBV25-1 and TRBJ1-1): EADIYQTPRYLVIGTGKKITLECSQTMGHDKMYWYQQDPGMELHLIHYSYGVNSTEKGDLSSESTVSRIRTEHFPLTLESARPSHTSQYLCANKRSEAFFGQGTRLTVV.

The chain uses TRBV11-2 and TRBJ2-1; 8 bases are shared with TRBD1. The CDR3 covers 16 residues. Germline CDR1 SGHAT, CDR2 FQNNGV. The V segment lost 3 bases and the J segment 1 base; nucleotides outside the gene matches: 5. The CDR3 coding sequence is TGTGCCAGCAGCTTTGGACAGGGTAGGTCCTACAATGAGCAGTTCTTC. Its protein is CASSFGQGRSYNEQFF.

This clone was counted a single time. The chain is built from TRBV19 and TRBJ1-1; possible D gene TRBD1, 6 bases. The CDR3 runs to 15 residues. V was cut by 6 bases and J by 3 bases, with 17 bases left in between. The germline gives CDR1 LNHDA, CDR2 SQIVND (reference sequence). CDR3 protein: CASRERGTWDTEAFF. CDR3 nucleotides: TGTGCCAGTAGAGAAAGGGGGACTTGGGACACTGAAGCTTTCTTT.

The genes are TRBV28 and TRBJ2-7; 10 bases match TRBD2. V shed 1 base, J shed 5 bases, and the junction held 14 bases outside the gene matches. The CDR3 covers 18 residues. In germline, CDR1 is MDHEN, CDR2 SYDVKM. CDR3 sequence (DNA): TGTGCCAGCAGTTTATATGGCCGAGTCGGCCTAGCGGGAGACGAGCAGTACTTC. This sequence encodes CASSLYGRVGLAGDEQYF.